A selection of T cell receptor beta chains follows, all from one sample in a study of T-cell reconstitution after alpha-beta-depleted transplantation in children. TCRdb used MiXCR to reprocess the PCR reads, holding one entry per CDR3 protein. The table lists hundreds of thousands of distinct CDR3 sequences, roughly 17% of them singletons. The material was PBMCs from the stem cell graft donor, obtained from the stem cell graft. The receptors come from a human donor who donated a stem cell graft to a child with acute myeloid leukemia. The CDR3 runs from the conserved cysteine through the conserved F or W. Fields, in order: D gene, V gene, J gene, clone size, CDR3 protein, CDR3 DNA. D genes are given only for firm matches. Only some rows state a clone size, as once, few, many or a class for expanded clones.

NA	TRBV20-1	TRBJ1-5	many	CSARSGVSNQPQHF	TGCAGTGCTAGATCGGGGGTTAGCAATCAGCCCCAGCATTTT
NA	TRBV20-1	TRBJ1-6	many	CSARGALLSSYNSPLHF	TGCAGTGCTAGGGGGGCCCTCTTAAGCTCCTATAATTCACCCCTCCACTTT
NA	TRBV6-1	TRBJ2-1	many	CASSEALLGTSYNEQFF	TGTGCCAGCAGTGAAGCGCTGTTAGGAACCTCGTACAATGAGCAGTTCTTC
TRBD1	TRBV27	TRBJ1-5	NA	CASSLSWTGSHQPQHF	TGTGCCAGCAGTTTATCTTGGACAGGGTCCCATCAGCCCCAGCATTTT
TRBD1	TRBV6-5	TRBJ1-5	many	CASSYTTGPNQPQHF	TGTGCCAGCAGTTACACGACAGGGCCAAATCAGCCCCAGCATTTT
NA	TRBV29-1	TRBJ1-6	many	CSVARVETSACSYNSPLHF	TGCAGCGTTGCAAGGGTAGAAACTTCGGCATGCTCCTATAATTCACCCCTCCACTTT
NA	TRBV9	TRBJ1-1	many	CASSLGRSYTEAFF	TGTGCCAGCAGCCTAGGGCGCAGTTACACTGAAGCTTTCTTT
NA	TRBV10-3	TRBJ1-6	NA	CAGGKGVNSPLHF	TGTGCCGGCGGGAAAGGGGTTAATTCACCCCTCCACTTT
NA	TRBV12-3/TRBV12-4	TRBJ2-1	few	CASSLIQKHNEQFF	TGTGCCAGCAGCTTGATACAAAAGCACAATGAGCAGTTCTTC
NA	TRBV20-1	TRBJ2-2	NA	CSARDQFGSGGELFF	TGCAGTGCTAGAGATCAATTTGGCTCCGGCGGGGAGCTGTTTTTT
TRBD1	TRBV13	TRBJ1-2	many	CASSPGTGGRSYTF	TGTGCCAGCAGCCCAGGGACAGGGGGGAGGAGCTACACCTTC
TRBD2	TRBV15	TRBJ2-1	many	CATSRLAGPYNEQFF	TGTGCCACCAGCAGGCTAGCGGGGCCCTACAATGAGCAGTTCTTC
TRBD1	TRBV12-3/TRBV12-4	TRBJ1-5	many	CASSGTGGGNQPQHF	TGTGCCAGCAGCGGGACAGGGGGAGGCAATCAGCCCCAGCATTTT
NA	TRBV5-6	TRBJ1-1	NA	CASSFGPGAFF	TGTGCCAGCAGCTTCGGACCGGGGGCTTTCTTT